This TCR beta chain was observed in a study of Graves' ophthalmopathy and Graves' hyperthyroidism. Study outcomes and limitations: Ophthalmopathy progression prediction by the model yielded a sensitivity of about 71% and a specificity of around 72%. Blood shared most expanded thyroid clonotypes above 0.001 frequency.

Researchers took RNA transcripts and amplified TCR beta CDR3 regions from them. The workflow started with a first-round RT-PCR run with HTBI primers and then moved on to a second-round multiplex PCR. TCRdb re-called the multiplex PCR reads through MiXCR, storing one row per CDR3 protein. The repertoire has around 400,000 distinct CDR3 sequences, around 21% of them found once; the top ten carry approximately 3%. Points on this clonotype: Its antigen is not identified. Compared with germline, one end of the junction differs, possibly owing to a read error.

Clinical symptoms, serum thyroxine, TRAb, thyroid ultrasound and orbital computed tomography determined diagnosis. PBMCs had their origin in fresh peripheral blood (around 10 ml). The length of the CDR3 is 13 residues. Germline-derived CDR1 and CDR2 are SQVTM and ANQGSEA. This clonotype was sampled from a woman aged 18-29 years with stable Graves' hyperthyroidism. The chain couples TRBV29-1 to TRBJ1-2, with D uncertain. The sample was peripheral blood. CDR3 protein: CSAPGGFNYGHTF. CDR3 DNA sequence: TGCAGCGCCCCGGGAGGGTTTAACTATGGCCACACCTTC.